This T cell receptor (beta chain) derives from a study of shared clonotypes between healthy human individuals (dated by TCRdb to 2018 to 2021). As for the study more broadly: Three men and two women, aged 18 to 49 years, made up the cohort. To estimate repertoire size and how much clonotypes are shared between individuals, the study performed deep sequencing of blood TCR repertoires from 4 to 6 healthy adults. Leukapheresis yielded between about 0.85 and 10 billion PBMCs per donor. For each donor, CD4 naive and CD4 memory were each given three plates, CD8 naive was given two plates, and CD8 memory was given one plate. To increase sequencing depth and limit assay-specific biases, different laboratories used diverse techniques to prepare libraries and sequence TCR repertoires.

With regard to this clone: Its binding antigen is unknown. The record has no base qualities; no much larger clone is one base away.

Healthy HIV-negative adults with no recently reported acute infections or vaccinations were included as donors. All donors were Caucasian adults living in Nashville, Tennessee, USA. CD4+ T cells were enriched by magnetic negative selection, after which naive cells were positively selected on CD45RA and the negative fraction was taken as the memory subset. Blood was collected by leukapheresis, and PBMCs were isolated by Ficoll-Histopaque density gradient centrifugation and then cryopreserved in liquid nitrogen vapor phase. Analytical flow cytometry was used to check the purity and quantity of every magnetically sorted T cell population. Genomic DNA was isolated from each sorted fraction and quantified by UV absorbance on a Nanodrop 2000c. The CDR3 has 14 amino acids, counting the end cysteine and phenylalanine. CDR3 DNA only is kept here, 42 bases in frame from base 1. The CDR1 and CDR2 encoded by the germline V gene (reference sequence) are MNHNY and SVGAGI. V loses 3 bases at its end and J loses 3 bases; junction bases beyond the gene matches: 4.

Using the deep immunoSEQ assay, TCR CDR3 regions were amplified from genomic DNA by multiplex PCR. Extracted genomic DNA from each cell subset was distributed evenly across all wells of several immunoSEQ 96-well plates, and each plate was treated as a replicate. For sorted subsets, around 200 ng genomic DNA, equal to some 28,000 T cell genomes, was loaded into each replicate PCR. Purified libraries were measured with a Qubit 3.0 fluorometer, size-checked on a Bioanalyzer 2100, and measured again with the KAPA Library Quantification kit. Every immunoSEQ 96-well plate was sequenced on a dedicated single-read 150-cycle Illumina NextSeq 550 flow cell. The original pipeline was this. The immunoSEQ output contained only junctional sequences without quality scores, so filtering could not match that applied to full-length reads. To assign V/J genes and CDR3, sequences were annotated against IMGT germline references using PyIR, a Python wrapper for IgBLAST v1.9. Any read was removed if the V/J assignment was weak (E-value above 1e-6), the CDR3 was missing, or the read contained stop codons, out-of-frame junctions, or ambiguous translated residues. V3J clonotypes were defined as sequences sharing an identical inferred V gene, J gene, and CDR3 amino acid sequence. To compute the percentage overlap between repertoires, the number of shared unique clonotypes was divided by the size of the smaller repertoire. Repertoire richness was assessed with RTK rarefaction, the Chao1 estimator, and Recon v2.1 estimates of unobserved clonotypes. For all TCRbeta clonotypes obtained by the gDNA method from several donors, generation probabilities were computed with OLGA. Here the immuneACCESS table is served through TCRdb, limited to in-frame sequences with V and J called. Missing clones are a known gap in these copies; in checked studies unresolved V genes cover under half, and the rest lacks a known reason. The V and J calls and the clone size are those of that table, but D and trimming were determined from the DNA. This sample comprises around 2.1 million clones, nearly 97% of them detected only once. The top ten constitute 0.13% of the sample.

The paper's findings and limits, for the study overall: Because the study included only a small number of donors, the genetic and exposure-history diversity represented was limited. Sampling was restricted to blood, and TCR repertoires in tissues likely differ from the TCR repertoires found in blood. Compared with non-shared clonotypes, the clonotypes found in all four sorted-subset donors had higher generation probabilities. Incomplete sequencing was indicated by rarefaction of sorted-subset datasets, despite the large sequencing depth. Across four donors, 4.5% to 6.5% of naive CD4, roughly 3.5% of naive CD8, roughly 2.3% of memory CD4, and under 0.45% of memory CD8 clonotypes were shared. Based on pairwise subsampling, the degree of clonotype sharing among donors was expected to be affected by sequencing depth. Larger estimated clonotype richness was generally found for naive subsets than for memory subsets.

The sequence was obtained from a man in his late teens or twenties in good health. The sequenced sample consisted of naive CD4+ T cells sorted from blood. Explained via the paper, the cell subset or site label denotes: CD45RA+ positively selected. The V and J segments used are TRBV6-6 and TRBJ1-1, with 7 middle bases fitting TRBD1. The CDR3: CASSYFDRDTEAFF. The DNA sequence is given as TGTGCCAGCAGTTATTTTGACAGGGACACTGAAGCTTTCTTT.